The clone carrying this TCR beta chain was counted ten times or more. Its antigen is as yet unknown. These data originate in a study of shared clonotypes between healthy human individuals. Study-level findings and limits: The sole specimen, blood, was sampled, and tissue repertoires likely differ.

None of the donors, who were healthy HIV-negative adults, had recently had acute infections or vaccinations. Tens of thousands of T cell genomes (about 270 ng DNA) went into each PBMC replicate. DNA from unsorted PBMC was sequenced on ten immunoSEQ deep assay plates. The method was immunoSEQ multiplex PCR; TCRdb's version includes in-frame clones alone and lacks a portion of them. The profile shows roughly 510,000 clones, about 79% of them singletons. The CDR3 totals 17 residues. V was clipped by 6 bases and J by 3 bases; unmatched bases: 14. The germline V gene has CDR1 MGHRA and CDR2 YSYEKL. Sequencing was done on a sample of PBMCs. The receptor comes from a woman aged 40 to 50 in good health. Some clones in this sample may be carry-over from other donors' samples. The chain links TRBV4-1 to TRBJ2-1; the match to TRBD2 covers 7 bases. The CDR3 DNA reads as TGCGCCAGCAGACGGGACTCTGGGGGAGGGGTCTACAATGAGCAGTTCTTC. Translating gives CASRRDSGGGVYNEQFF.